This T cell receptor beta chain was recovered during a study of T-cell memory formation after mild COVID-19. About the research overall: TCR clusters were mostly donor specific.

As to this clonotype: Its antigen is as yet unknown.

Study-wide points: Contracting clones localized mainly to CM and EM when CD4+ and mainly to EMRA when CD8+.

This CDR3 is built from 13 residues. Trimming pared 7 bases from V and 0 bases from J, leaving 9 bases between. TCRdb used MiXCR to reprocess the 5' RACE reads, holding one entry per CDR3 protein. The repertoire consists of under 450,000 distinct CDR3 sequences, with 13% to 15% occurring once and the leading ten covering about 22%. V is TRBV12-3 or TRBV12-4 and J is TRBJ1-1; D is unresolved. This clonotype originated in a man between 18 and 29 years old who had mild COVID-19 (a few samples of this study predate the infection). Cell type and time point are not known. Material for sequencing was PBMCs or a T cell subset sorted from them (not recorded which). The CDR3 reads CASTGRLNTEAFF. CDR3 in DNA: TGTGCCAGCACCGGACGGTTGAACACTGAAGCTTTCTTT.